Reported below is one TCR beta chain. TCR beta CDR3 region amplification was performed from RNA transcripts. TCR CDR3 regions were first amplified by RT-PCR with HTBI primers. From the multiplex PCR reads, TCRdb called clonotypes with MiXCR, one entry per CDR3 protein. The sample holds around 620,000 distinct CDR3 sequences; 11% to 15% are singletons and the top ten take more than 6%. The sample belongs to a study of T cells in Graves' hyperthyroidism and ophthalmopathy. The CDR3 has 10 residues. Germline CDR1 reads WSHSY; CDR2 reads SAAADI. Deletions cut 4 bases from V and 7 bases from J, with 5 bases between. Used for diagnoses were clinical symptoms, serum thyroxine and TRAb, thyroid ultrasound and orbital computed tomography.

The chain joins TRBV10-2 to TRBJ2-7; D not resolved. The clonotype was recovered from a woman aged 18-30 years with Graves' ophthalmopathy. Sequences were obtained from blood. The CDR3 sequence is CASSAGEQYF. As DNA, the CDR3 is TGCGCCAGCAGTGCCGGAGAGCAGTACTTC.